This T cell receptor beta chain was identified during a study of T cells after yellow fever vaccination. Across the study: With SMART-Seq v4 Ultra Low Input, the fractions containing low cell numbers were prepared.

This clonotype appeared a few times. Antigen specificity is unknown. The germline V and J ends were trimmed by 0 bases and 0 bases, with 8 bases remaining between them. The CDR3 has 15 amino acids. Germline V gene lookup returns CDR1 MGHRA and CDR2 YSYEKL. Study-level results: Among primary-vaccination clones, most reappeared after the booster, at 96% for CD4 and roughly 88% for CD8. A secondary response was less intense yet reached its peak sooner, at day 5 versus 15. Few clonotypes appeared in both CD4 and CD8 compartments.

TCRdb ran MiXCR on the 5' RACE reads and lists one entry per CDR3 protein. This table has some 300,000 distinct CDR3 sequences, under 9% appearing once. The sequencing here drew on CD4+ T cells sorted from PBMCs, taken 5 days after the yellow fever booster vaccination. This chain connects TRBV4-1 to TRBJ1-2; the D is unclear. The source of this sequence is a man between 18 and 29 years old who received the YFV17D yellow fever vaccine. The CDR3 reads CASSQDEAANYGYTF. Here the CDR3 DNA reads TGCGCCAGCAGCCAAGACGAGGCGGCTAACTATGGCTACACCTTC.